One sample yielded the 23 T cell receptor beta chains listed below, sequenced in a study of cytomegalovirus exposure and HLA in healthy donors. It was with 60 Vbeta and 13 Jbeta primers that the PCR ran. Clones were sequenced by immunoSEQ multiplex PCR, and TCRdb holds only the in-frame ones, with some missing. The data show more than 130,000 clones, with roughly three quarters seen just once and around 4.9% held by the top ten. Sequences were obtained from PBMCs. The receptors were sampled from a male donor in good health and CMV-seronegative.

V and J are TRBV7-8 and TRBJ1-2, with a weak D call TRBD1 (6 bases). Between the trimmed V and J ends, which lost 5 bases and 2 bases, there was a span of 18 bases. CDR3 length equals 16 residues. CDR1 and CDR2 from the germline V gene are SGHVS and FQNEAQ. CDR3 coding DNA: TGTGCCAGCAGCCCACTGGGGGGGGCGGGGAACTATGGCTACACCTTC. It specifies CASSPLGGAGNYGYTF.

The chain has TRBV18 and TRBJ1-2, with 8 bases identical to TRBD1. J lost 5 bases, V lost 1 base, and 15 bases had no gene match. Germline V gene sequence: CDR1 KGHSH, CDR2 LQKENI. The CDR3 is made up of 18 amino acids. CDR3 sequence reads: CASSPQMPDRVGSYGYTF. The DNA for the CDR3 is TGTGCCAGCTCACCACAGATGCCGGACAGGGTCGGTTCGTATGGCTACACCTTC.

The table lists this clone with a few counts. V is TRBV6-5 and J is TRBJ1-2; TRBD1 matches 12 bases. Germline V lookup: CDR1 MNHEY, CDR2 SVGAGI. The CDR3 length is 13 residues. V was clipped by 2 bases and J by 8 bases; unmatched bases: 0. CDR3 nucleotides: TGTGCCAGCAGTTACGGGACAGGGGGCGGCTACACCTTC. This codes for CASSYGTGGGYTF.

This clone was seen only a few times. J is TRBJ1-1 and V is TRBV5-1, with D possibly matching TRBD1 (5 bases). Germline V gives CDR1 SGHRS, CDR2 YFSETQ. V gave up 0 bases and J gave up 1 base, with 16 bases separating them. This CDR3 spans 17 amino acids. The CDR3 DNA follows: TGCGCCAGCAGCTTGGGCGGGGGAGGGTTCCCGAACACTGAAGCTTTCTTT. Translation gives CASSLGGGGFPNTEAFF.

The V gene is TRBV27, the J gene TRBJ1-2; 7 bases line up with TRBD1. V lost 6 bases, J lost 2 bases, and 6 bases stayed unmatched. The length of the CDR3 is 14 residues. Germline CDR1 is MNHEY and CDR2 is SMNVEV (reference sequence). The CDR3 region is CASRPLGQNYGYTF. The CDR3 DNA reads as TGTGCCAGCAGACCATTGGGACAGAACTATGGCTACACCTTC.

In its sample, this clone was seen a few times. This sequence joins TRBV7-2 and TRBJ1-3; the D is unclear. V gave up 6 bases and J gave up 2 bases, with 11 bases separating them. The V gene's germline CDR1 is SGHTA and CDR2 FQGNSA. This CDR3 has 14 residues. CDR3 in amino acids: CASSPPGTGNTIYF. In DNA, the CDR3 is TGTGCCAGCAGTCCCCCGGGTACTGGAAACACCATATATTTT.

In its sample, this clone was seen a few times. The chain's CDR3 is CASSYTGYSNQPQHF. CDR3 DNA sequence: TGTGCCAGCAGTTACACAGGGTATAGCAATCAGCCCCAGCATTTT. The chain recombines TRBV5-8 with TRBJ1-5, with D maybe TRBD1 (6 bases). The CDR3 has 15 amino acids. Trimming took off 5 bases at V and 0 bases at J, with 12 bases between the two ends. Germline V CDR1 and CDR2: SGHTS, YDEGEE.

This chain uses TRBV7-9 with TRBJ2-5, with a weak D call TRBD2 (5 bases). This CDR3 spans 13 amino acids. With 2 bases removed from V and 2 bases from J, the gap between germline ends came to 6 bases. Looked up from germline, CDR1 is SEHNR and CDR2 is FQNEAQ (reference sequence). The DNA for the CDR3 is TGTGCCAGCAGCTTACCGGGGCAAGAGACCCAGTACTTC. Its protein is CASSLPGQETQYF.

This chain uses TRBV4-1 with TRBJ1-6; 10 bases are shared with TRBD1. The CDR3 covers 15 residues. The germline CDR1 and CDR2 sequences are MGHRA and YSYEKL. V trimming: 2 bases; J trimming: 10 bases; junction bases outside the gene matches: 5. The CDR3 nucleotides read TGCGCCAGCAGCCAAATTGGGACAGGGGCCTCACCCCTCCACTTT. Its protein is CASSQIGTGASPLHF.

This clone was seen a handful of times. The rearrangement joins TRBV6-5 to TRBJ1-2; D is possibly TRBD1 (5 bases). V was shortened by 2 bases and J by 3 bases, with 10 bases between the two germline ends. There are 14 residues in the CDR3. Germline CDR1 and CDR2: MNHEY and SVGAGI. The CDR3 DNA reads TGTGCCAGCAGTTACGTACGGGGGTACTATGGCTACACCTTC. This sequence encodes CASSYVRGYYGYTF.

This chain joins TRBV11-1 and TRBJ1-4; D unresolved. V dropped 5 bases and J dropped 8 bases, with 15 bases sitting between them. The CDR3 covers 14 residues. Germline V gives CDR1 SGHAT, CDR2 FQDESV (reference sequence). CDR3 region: CASSQRPVEEKLFF. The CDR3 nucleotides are TGTGCCAGCAGCCAGAGGCCGGTTGAAGAAAAACTGTTTTTT.

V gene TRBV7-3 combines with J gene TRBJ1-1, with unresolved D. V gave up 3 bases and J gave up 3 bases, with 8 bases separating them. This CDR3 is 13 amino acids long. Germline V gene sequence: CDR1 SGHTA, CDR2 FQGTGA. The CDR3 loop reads CASSFGQDTEAFF. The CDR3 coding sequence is TGTGCCAGCAGCTTTGGGCAGGACACTGAAGCTTTCTTT.

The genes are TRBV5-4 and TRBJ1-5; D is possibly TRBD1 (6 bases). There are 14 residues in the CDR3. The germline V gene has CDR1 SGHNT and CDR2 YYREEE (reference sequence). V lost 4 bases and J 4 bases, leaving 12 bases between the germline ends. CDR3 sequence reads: CASSAQGENQPQHF. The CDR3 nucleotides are TGTGCCAGCAGCGCACAGGGAGAGAATCAGCCCCAGCATTTT. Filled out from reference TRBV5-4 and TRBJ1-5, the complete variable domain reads ETGVTQSPTHLIKTRGQQVTLRCSSQSGHNTVSWYQQALGQGPQFIFQYYREEENGRGNFPPRFSGLQFPNYSSELNVNALELDDSALYLCASSAQGENQPQHFGDGTRLSIL.

The CDR3 is CASSFPGGDYGYTF. CDR3 nucleotides: TGCGCCAGCAGCTTTCCAGGGGGAGACTATGGCTACACCTTC. The rearrangement links TRBV5-1 to TRBJ1-2; 7 bases fit TRBD1. Germline lookup yields CDR1 SGHRS and CDR2 YFSETQ. V lost 2 bases to trimming and J lost 3 bases; unmatched junction nucleotides: 4. This CDR3 has 14 amino acids.

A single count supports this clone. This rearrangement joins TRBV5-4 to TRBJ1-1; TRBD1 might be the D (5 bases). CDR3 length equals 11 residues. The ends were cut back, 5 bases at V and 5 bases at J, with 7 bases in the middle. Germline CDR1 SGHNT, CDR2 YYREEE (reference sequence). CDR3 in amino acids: CASRRGTEAFF. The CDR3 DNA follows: TGTGCCAGCAGGCGGGGGACTGAAGCTTTCTTT.

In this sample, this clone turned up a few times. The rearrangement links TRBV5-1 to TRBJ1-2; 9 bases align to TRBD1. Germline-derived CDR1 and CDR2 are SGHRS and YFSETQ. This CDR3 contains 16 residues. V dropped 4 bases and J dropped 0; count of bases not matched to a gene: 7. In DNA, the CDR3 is TGCGCCAGCAGCCTGAGCACAGGGGGCTCTAACTATGGCTACACCTTC. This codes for CASSLSTGGSNYGYTF.

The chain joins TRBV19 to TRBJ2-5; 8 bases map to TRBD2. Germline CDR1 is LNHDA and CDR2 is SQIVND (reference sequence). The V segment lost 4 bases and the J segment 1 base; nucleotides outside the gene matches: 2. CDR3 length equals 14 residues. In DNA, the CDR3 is TGTGCCAGTAGTAGCGGGGGGTCCCAAGAGACCCAGTACTTC. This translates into CASSSGGSQETQYF.

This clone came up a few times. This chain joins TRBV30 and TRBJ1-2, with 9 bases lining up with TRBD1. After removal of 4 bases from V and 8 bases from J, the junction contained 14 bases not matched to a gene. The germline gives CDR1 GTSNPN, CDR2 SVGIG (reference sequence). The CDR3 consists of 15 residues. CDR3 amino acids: CAWIITGGAAYGYTF. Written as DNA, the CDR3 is TGTGCCTGGATTATTACAGGGGGCGCCGCTTACGGCTACACCTTC.

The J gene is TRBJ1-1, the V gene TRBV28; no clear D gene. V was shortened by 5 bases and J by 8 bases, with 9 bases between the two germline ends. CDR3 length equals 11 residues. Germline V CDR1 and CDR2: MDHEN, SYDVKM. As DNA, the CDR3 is TGTGCCAGCAGTCGGAGAAGGGAAGCTTTCTTT. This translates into CASSRRREAFF.

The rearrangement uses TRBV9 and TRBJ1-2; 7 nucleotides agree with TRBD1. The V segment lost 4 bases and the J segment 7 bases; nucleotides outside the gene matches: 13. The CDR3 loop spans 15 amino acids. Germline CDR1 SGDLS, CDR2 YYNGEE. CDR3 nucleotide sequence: TGTGCCAGCAGCCCTGTTGCGCAGGGGGTTCCTGGCTACACCTTC. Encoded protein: CASSPVAQGVPGYTF.

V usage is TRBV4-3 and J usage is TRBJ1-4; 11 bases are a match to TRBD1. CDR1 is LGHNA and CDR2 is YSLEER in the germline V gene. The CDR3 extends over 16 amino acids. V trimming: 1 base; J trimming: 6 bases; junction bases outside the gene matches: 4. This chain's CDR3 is CASSQVEGQGDEKLFF. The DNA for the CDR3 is TGCGCCAGCAGCCAAGTCGAGGGACAGGGGGATGAAAAACTGTTTTTT.

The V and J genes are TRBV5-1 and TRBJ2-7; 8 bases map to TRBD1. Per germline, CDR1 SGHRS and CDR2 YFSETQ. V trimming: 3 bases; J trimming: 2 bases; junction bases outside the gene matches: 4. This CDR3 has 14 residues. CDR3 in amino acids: CASSSGQGPYEQYF. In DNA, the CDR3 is TGCGCCAGCAGCTCCGGACAGGGTCCCTACGAGCAGTACTTC.

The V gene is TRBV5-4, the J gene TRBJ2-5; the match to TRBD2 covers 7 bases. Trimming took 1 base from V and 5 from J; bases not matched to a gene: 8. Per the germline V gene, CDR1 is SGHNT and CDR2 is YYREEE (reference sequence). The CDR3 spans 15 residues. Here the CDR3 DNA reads TGTGCCAGCAGCTTGCAGGCTAGCGGAAAGGAGACCCAGTACTTC. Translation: CASSLQASGKETQYF.